This section outlines one T cell receptor (beta chain) sequence together with its context. The antigen is not known. Each of the patients experienced relapse following autologous stem cell transplantation, and their brentuximab vedotin exposure differed. The patients, who had relapsed/refractory classical Hodgkin lymphoma, achieved best responses of complete response, partial response or progressive disease. The sample originates from a study of PD-1 blockade in classical Hodgkin lymphoma. The study's findings and limits: Compared with baseline, CD4+ but not CD8+ TCR diversity had risen significantly by C4D1. Repertoires differed for reasons still undefined, possibly disease activity or prior therapy. Some patients began nivolumab under 1 year after ASCT. These patients were excluded from later analyses.

Some clones are missing from TCRdb's copy, which holds only in-frame ones; the method was immunoSEQ multiplex PCR. The table lists tens of thousands of clones, just over 75% of them singletons. This specimen consisted of peripheral blood mononuclear cells (PBMCs), obtained before the second cycle of nivolumab. The TCR was taken from a human donor with classical Hodgkin lymphoma.

CDR3 sequence reads: CASGRDTSTDTQYF. In DNA form, the CDR3 reads TGCGCCAGCGGCCGGGACACTAGCACAGATACGCAGTATTTT. The rearrangement uses TRBV5-1 and TRBJ2-3; TRBD1 might be the D (6 bases). The CDR3 consists of 14 residues. Trimming cost V 7 bases and J 0 bases, with 12 bases left between them. Germline loops: CDR1 SGHRS, CDR2 YFSETQ.